This paragraph covers one T cell receptor (beta chain) sequence. The sample is drawn from a study of T cell changes during pregnancy in multiple sclerosis. Sequencing used immunoSEQ multiplex PCR; TCRdb keeps in-frame clones, though not all of them. There are tens of thousands of clones in the sample; 91% occur only once, and less than 5.5% lies in the top ten. Per the germline V gene, CDR1 is GTSNPN and CDR2 is SVGIG (reference sequence). V was cut by 1 base and J by 6 bases, with 18 bases left in between. The CDR3 has 15 amino acids. The J gene is TRBJ1-2, the V gene TRBV30; no firm D call. The receptor was derived from a female donor with multiple sclerosis, enrolled in a pregnancy study. Sequenced here: CD8+ T cells from peripheral blood mononuclear cells, sampled before pregnancy. CDR3 coding DNA: TGTGCCTGGAGTGACGGTCAGAGGACTGGGGATGGCTACACCTTC. This translates into CAWSDGQRTGDGYTF.